This TCR beta chain was identified during a study of beta chain features in type 1 diabetes. Points from the study as a whole: The study found moderately but significantly shorter TCRB CDR3s in all four CD4+ subsets of Type 1 diabetes patients.

CDR1 and CDR2 from the germline V gene are SGHRS and YFSETQ. The CDR3 is 16 residues long. Trimming shortened V by 0 bases and J by 0 bases, and 11 bases separated the two germline ends. Sequencing targeted expressed TCRB transcripts, as all isolated RNA had been reverse transcribed. The protocol was immunoSEQ multiplex PCR, while the TCRdb copy is restricted to in-frame clones and leaves out a portion. The table shows under 400,000 clones, with approximately 14% occurring only once. In its sample, this clone was seen a few times. Its antigen is undetermined. Sequencing used central memory CD4+ T cells from blood. The source of this sequence is a man aged 30 to 39 in good health. This chain connects TRBV5-1 to TRBJ2-3; D is ambiguous. The CDR3 DNA follows: TGCGCCAGCAGCTTGGGTTCCGGCTCTAGCACAGATACGCAGTATTTT. Protein: CASSLGSGSSTDTQYF.